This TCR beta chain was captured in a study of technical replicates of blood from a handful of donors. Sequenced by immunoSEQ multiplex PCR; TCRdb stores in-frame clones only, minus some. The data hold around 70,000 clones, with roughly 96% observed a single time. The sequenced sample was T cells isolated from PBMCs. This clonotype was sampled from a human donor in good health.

The CDR3 bases are TGCGCCAGCAGCCAGGACAGGGCTAACTATGGCTACACCTTC. This codes for CASSQDRANYGYTF. The rearrangement uses TRBV5-1 and TRBJ1-2; TRBD1 agrees at 8 bases. The V gene's germline CDR1 is SGHRS and CDR2 YFSETQ. The CDR3 spans 14 residues. Unmatched junction bases numbered 2, after V lost 4 bases and J lost 0 bases.